This T cell receptor (beta chain) derives from a study of T cell responses to AZD1222 COVID-19 vaccine. Overall study results and limits: Following two doses of AZD1222, Spike-specific TCR breadth and depth rose.

Comment on this clone: Its antigen is not identified.

Only in-frame clones appear in the TCRdb table, and some are missing; sequencing was by immunoSEQ multiplex PCR. The sample yields 130,000 or so clones, more than 85% seen once. This CDR3 contains 13 residues. V was pared by 3 bases and J by 7 bases, with 3 bases of the junction left unmatched. The TCR originated in an adult who received the AZD1222 COVID-19 vaccine. The material was peripheral blood, obtained 28 days after the second AZD1222 dose. The J gene is TRBJ2-7, the V gene TRBV12-3 or TRBV12-4, with 10 bases aligning to TRBD2. CDR3 nucleotide sequence: TGTGCCAGCAGTTTCCAGCGGGGGGGAGAGCAGTACGTC. It codes for CASSFQRGGEQYV.